What follows is one TCR beta chain and its context. The antigen is unknown. This entry belongs to a study of cytomegalovirus exposure and HLA in healthy donors. About the study: The same platform was used for the roughly 110 validation repertoires as for the 666 first-cohort repertoires, as reported in a later analysis. General study results and limits: It was confirmed in vitro that a few of the CMV-associated chains were specific for CMV antigens. Rarity marked most TCR sequences, yet some public TCRs occurred in many donors.

The method was immunoSEQ multiplex PCR; TCRdb's version includes in-frame clones alone and lacks a portion of them. This repertoire shows roughly 98,000 clones, 87% found once; its top ten account for roughly 4%. The CDR3 runs to 18 residues. V was pared by 1 base and J by 4 bases, with 20 bases between. Germline assignment: CDR1 MNHNS and CDR2 SASEGT. This sequence originates from a woman aged 30 to 39 in good health and CMV-seronegative. The V call is TRBV6-1, the J call TRBJ1-3, with unresolved D. The source material was PBMCs. In nucleotides, the CDR3 is TGTGCCAGCAGTGAAGATGGAGGGTCCCGTGTGGCGGGAAACACCATATATTTT. The encoded protein is CASSEDGGSRVAGNTIYF.